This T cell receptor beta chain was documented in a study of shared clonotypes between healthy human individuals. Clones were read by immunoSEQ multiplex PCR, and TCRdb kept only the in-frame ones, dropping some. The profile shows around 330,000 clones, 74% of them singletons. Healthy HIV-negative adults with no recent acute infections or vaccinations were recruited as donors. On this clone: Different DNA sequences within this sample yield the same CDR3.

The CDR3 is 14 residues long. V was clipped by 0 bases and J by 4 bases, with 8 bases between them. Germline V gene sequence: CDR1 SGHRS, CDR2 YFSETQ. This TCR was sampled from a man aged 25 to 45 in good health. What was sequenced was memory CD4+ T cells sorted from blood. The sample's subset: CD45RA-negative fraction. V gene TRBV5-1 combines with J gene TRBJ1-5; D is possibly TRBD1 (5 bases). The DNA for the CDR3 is TGCGCCAGCAGCTTGGAACCAGGGAATCAGCCCCAGCATTTT. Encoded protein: CASSLEPGNQPQHF.